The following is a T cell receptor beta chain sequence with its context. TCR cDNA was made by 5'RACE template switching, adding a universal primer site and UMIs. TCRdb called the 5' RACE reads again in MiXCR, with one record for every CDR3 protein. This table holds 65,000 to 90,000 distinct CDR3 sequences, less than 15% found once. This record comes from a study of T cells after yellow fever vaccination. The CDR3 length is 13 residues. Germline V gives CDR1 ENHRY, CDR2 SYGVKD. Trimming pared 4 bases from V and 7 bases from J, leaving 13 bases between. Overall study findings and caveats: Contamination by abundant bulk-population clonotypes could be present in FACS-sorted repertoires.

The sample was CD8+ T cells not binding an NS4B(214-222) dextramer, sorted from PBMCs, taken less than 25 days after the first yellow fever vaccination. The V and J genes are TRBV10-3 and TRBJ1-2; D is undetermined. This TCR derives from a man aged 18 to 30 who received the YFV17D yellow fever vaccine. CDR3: CAISGSELGGYTF. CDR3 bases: TGTGCCATCAGTGGTTCGGAACTGGGTGGCTACACCTTC.